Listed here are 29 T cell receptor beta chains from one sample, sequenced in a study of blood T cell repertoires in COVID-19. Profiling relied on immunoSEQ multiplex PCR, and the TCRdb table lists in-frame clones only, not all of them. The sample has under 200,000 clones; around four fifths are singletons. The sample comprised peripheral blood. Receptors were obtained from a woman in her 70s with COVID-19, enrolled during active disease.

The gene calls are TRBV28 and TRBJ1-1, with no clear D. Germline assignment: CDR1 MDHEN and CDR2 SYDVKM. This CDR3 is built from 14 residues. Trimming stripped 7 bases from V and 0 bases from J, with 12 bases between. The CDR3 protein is CASTSPGMNTEAFF. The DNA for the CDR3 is TGTGCCAGCACCTCCCCCGGGATGAACACTGAAGCTTTCTTT.

The CDR3 sequence: CASSYAGVSSYEQYV. The CDR3 nucleotides read TGTGCCAGCAGTTACGCAGGGGTGAGCTCCTACGAGCAGTACGTC. J is TRBJ2-7 and V is TRBV6-6; perhaps TRBD1 as D (6 bases). Trimming pared 2 bases from V and 0 bases from J, leaving 11 bases between. The V gene's germline CDR1 is MNHNY and CDR2 SVGAGI (reference sequence). The CDR3 has 15 amino acids.

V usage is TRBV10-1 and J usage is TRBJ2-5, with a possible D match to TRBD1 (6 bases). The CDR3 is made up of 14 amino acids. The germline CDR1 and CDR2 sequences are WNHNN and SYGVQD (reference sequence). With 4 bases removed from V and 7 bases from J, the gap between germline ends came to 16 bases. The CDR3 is CASSGNRERGTQYF. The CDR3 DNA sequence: TGCGCCAGCAGTGGTAACAGGGAGAGGGGGACCCAGTACTTC.

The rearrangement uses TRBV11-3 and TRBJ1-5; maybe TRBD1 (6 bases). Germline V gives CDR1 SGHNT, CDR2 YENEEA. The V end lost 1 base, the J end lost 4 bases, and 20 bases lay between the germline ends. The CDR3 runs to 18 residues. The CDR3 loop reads CASSLAPAYRDGNQPQHF. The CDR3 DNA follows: TGTGCCAGCAGCTTAGCCCCGGCCTACAGGGACGGGAATCAGCCCCAGCATTTT. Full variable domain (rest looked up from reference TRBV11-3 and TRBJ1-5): EAGVVQSPRYKIIEKKQPVAFWCNPISGHNTLYWYLQNLGQGPELLIRYENEEAVDDSQLPKDRFSAERLKGVDSTLKIQPAELGDSAVYLCASSLAPAYRDGNQPQHFGDGTRLSIL.

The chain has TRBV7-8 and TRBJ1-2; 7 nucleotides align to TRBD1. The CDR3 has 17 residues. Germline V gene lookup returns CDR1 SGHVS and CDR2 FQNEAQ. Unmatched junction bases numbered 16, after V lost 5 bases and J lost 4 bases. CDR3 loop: CASSRTTNQGGGYGYTF. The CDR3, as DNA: TGTGCCAGCAGCCGCACCACCAATCAAGGGGGCGGCTATGGCTACACCTTC.

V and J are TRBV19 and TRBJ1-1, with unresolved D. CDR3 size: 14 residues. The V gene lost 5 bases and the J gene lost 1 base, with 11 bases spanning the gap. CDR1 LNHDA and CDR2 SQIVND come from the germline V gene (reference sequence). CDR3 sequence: CASSGGLWNTEAFF. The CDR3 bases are TGTGCCAGTAGTGGAGGACTGTGGAACACTGAAGCTTTCTTT.

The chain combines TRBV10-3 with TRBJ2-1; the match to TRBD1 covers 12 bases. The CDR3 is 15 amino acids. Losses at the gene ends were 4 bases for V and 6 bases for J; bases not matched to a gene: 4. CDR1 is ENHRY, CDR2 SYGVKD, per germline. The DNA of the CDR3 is TGTGCCATCAGTGGTCCGGGACAGGGGGCCAATGAGCAGTTCTTC. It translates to CAISGPGQGANEQFF.

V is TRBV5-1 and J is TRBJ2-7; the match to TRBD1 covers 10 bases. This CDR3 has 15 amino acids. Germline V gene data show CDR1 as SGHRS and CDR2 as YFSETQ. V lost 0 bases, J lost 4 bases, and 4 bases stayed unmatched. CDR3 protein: CASSLVPGQGYEQYF. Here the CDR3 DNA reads TGCGCCAGCAGCTTGGTTCCGGGACAGGGGTACGAGCAGTACTTC.

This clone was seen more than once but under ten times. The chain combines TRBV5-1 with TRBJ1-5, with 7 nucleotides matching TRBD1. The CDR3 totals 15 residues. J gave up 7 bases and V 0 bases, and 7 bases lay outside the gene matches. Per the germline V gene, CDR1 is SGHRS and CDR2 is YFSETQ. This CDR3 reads CASSLGDSPGQPQHF. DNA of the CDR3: TGCGCCAGCAGCTTGGGGGACAGCCCCGGACAGCCCCAGCATTTT.

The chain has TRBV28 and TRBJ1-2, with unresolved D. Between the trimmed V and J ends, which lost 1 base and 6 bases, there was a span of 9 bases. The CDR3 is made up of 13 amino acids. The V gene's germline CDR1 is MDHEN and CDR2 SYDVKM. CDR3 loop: CASSLYAVDGYTF. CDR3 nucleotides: TGTGCCAGCAGTTTATATGCGGTGGATGGCTACACCTTC.

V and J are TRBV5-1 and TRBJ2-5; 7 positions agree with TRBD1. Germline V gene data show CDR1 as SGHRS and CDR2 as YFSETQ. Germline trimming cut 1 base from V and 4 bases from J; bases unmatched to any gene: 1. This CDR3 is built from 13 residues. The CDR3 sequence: CASSLTGVETQYF. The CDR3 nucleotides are TGCGCCAGCAGCTTGACAGGGGTAGAGACCCAGTACTTC.

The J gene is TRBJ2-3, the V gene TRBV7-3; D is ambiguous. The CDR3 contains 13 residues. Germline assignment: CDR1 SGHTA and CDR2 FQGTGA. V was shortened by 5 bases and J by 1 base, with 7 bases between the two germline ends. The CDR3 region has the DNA TGTGCCAGCAGCCCCTCAGGCACAGATACGCAGTATTTT. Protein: CASSPSGTDTQYF.

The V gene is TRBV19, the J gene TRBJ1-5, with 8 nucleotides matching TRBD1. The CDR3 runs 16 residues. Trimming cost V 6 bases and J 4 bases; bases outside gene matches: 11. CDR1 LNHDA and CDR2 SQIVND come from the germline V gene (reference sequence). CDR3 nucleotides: TGTGCCAGTAGGCACCGGGACAGGCCTTCGAATCAGCCCCAGCATTTT. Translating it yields CASRHRDRPSNQPQHF.

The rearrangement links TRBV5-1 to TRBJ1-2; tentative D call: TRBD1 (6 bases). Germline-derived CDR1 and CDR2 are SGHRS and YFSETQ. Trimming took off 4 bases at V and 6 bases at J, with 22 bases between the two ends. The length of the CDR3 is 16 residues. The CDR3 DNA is TGCGCCAGCAGCCCCGAGGGGGACGCTGCCAGGCATGGCTACACCTTC. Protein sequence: CASSPEGDAARHGYTF. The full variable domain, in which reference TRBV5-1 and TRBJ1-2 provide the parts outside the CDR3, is KAGVTQTPRYLIKTRGQQVTLSCSPISGHRSVSWYQQTPGQGLQFLFEYFSETQRNKGNFPGRFSGRQFSNSRSEMNVSTLELGDSALYLCASSPEGDAARHGYTFGSGTRLTVV.

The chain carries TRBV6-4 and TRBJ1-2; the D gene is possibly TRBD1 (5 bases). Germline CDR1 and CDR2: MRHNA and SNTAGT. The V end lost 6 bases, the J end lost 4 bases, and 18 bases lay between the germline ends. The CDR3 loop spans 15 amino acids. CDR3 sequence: CASRGGGSSVYGYTF. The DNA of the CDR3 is TGTGCCAGCAGGGGGGGTGGCAGCTCTGTCTATGGCTACACCTTC.

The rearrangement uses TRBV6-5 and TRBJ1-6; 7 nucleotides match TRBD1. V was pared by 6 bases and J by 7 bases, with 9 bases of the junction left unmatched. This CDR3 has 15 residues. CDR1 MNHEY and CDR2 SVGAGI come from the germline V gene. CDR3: CASSKADRQNSPLHF. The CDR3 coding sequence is TGTGCCAGCAGCAAGGCGGACAGGCAAAATTCACCCCTCCACTTT.

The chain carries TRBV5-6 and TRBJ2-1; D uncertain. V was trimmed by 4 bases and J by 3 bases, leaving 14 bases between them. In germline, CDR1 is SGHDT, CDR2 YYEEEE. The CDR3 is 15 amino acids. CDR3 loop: CASSLFSTGYNEQFF. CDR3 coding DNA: TGTGCCAGCAGCCTTTTTAGTACCGGCTACAATGAGCAGTTCTTC.

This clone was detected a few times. In DNA, the CDR3 is TGTGCCAGCAGCCTGGGGGCCTCGCCCGGAAACACCATATATTTT. This gives the protein CASSLGASPGNTIYF. This chain joins TRBV7-3 and TRBJ1-3; TRBD1 is a possible D gene (6 bases). Germline V gene lookup returns CDR1 SGHTA and CDR2 FQGTGA. CDR3 length equals 15 residues. Trimming stripped 5 bases from V and 4 bases from J, with 15 bases between.

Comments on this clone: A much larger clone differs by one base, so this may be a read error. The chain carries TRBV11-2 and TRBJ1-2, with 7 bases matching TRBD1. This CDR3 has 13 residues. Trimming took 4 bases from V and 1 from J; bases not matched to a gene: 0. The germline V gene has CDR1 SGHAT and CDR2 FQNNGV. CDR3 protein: CASSWDSNYGYTF. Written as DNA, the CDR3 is TGTGCCAGCAGCTGGGACAGTAACTATGGCTACACCTTC. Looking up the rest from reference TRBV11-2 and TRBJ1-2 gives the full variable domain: EAGVAQSPRYKIIEKRQSVAFWCNPISGHATLYWYQQILGQGPKLLIQFQNNGVVDDSQLPKDRFSAERLKGVDSTLKIQPAKLEDSAVYLCASSWDSNYGYTFGSGTRLTVV.

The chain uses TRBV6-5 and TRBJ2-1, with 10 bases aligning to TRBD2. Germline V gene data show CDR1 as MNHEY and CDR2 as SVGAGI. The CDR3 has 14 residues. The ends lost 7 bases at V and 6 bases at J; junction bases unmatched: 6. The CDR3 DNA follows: TGTGCCAGCAACAGGGCTAGCGGGAGCAATGAGCAGTTCTTC. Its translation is CASNRASGSNEQFF.

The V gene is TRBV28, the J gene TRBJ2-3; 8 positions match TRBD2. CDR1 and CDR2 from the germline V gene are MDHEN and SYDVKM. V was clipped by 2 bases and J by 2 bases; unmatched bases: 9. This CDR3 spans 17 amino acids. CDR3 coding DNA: TGTGCCAGCAGTTTAGAGGCTAGCGGGTCCTCCACAGATACGCAGTATTTT. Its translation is CASSLEASGSSTDTQYF.

The CDR3 nucleotides are TGTGCCAGCAGTGGGGGCACACAGGGGCTTAGCTATGGCTACACCTTC. Amino acid sequence: CASSGGTQGLSYGYTF. The chain links TRBV6-1 to TRBJ1-2; 7 bases line up with TRBD1. The V segment lost 4 bases and the J segment 4 bases; nucleotides outside the gene matches: 12. Germline CDR1 reads MNHNS; CDR2 reads SASEGT. The CDR3 is 16 residues long.

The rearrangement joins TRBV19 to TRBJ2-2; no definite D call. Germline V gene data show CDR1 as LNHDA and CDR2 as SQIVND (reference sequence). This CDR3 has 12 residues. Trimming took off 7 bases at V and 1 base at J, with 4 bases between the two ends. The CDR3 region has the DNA TGTGCCAGTACAGAGAACACCGGGGAGCTGTTTTTT. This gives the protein CASTENTGELFF. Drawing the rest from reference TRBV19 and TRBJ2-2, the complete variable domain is DGGITQSPKYLFRKEGQNVTLSCEQNLNHDAMYWYRQDPGQGLRLIYYSQIVNDFQKGDIAEGYSVSREKKESFPLTVTSAQKNPTAFYLCASTENTGELFFGEGSRLTVL.

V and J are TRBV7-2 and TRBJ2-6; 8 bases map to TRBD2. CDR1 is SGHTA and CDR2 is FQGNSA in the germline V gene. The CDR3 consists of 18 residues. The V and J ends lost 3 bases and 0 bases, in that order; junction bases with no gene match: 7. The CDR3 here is CASSFGLAFFSGANVLTF. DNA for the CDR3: TGTGCCAGCAGCTTCGGACTAGCTTTTTTCTCTGGGGCCAACGTCCTGACTTTC.

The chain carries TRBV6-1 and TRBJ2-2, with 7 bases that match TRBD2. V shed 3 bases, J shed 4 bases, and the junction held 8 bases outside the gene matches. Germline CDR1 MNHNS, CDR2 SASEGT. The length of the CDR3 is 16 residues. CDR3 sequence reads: CASSDRTGGGTGELFF. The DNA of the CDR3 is TGTGCCAGCAGTGATCGTACGGGCGGGGGCACCGGGGAGCTGTTTTTT.

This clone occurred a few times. Here the CDR3 DNA reads TGTGCCAGCAGCCTGGCGGGACAGGGTGCTGAAGCTTTCTTT. Translation gives CASSLAGQGAEAFF. The chain links TRBV7-9 to TRBJ1-1, with 9 bases that match TRBD1. The germline V gene has CDR1 SEHNR and CDR2 FQNEAQ (reference sequence). This CDR3 comprises 14 residues. After removal of 5 bases from V and 6 bases from J, the junction contained 7 bases not matched to a gene.

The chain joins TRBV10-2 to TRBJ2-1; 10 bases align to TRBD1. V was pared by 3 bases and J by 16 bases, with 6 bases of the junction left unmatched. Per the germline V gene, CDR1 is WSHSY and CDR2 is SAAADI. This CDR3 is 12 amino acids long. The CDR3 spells CASSEPDRGEFF. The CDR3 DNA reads TGCGCCAGCAGTGAACCGGACAGGGGGGAATTCTTC.

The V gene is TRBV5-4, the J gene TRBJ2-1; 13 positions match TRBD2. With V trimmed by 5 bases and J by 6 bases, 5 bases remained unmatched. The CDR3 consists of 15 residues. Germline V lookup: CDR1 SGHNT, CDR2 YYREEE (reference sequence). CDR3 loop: CASRMTSGRTNEQFF. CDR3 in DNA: TGTGCCAGCAGAATGACTAGCGGGAGGACCAATGAGCAGTTCTTC.

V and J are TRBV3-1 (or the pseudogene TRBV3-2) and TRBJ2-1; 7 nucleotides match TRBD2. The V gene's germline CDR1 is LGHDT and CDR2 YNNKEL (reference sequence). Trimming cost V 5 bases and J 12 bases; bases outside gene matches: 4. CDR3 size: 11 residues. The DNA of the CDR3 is TGTGCCAGCAGCGTGGGGGAGGGGCAGTTCTTC. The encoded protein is CASSVGEGQFF.